This T cell receptor beta chain derives from a study of PD-1 blockade in classical Hodgkin lymphoma. Germline V gives CDR1 SGDLS, CDR2 YYNGEE. V dropped 0 bases and J dropped 4; count of bases not matched to a gene: 12. This CDR3 spans 18 amino acids. Some clones are missing from TCRdb's copy, which holds only in-frame ones; the method was immunoSEQ multiplex PCR. This sample has around 8,000 clones, with 85% to 90% found just once. All patients relapsed after autologous stem cell transplantation, and brentuximab vedotin exposure varied. Thawed PBMCs were subjected to magnetic negative selection, which yielded isolated CD8+ T cells.

The J gene is TRBJ2-1, the V gene TRBV9, with TRBD1 matching 8 bases. Here the sequenced sample was CD8+ T cells from blood, taken at baseline. The clonotype originates from a human donor with classical Hodgkin lymphoma. CDR3 nucleotides: TGTGCCAGCAGCGTAGCCGAATTGGCAGGGGGCATATACAATGAGCAGTTCTTC. Translation gives CASSVAELAGGIYNEQFF.